A selection of T cell receptor beta chains follows, all from one sample in a study of graft-versus-host responses after intestinal transplantation. This table comes from immunoSEQ multiplex PCR, and its TCRdb copy is limited to in-frame clones, with some not included. The sample contains 45,000 or so clones, around 90% of which appear only once. The sequencing used PBMCs, collected 524 days after transplant. These receptors originate from a human patient who received an intestinal transplant, so some T cells may come from the graft donor. The CDR3 runs from the conserved cysteine through the conserved F or W. D genes are given only for firm matches. A clone size is listed for some rows: how often the clone was seen (once, few, many), or a class if it is expanded.

V	size	J	D	DNA	CDR3
TRBV15	NA	TRBJ1-1	NA	TGTGCCACCAGCAGAGCGTCCCTCACTGAAGCTTTCTTT	CATSRASLTEAFF
TRBV21-1	NA	TRBJ1-6	NA	TGTGCCAGCACCAAAGGACAGGGGATTTCACCCCTCCACTTT	CASTKGQGISPLHF
TRBV9	NA	TRBJ1-4	NA	TGTGCCAGCAGCGTAGCGGGGCGGGCTAATGAAAAACTGTTTTTT	CASSVAGRANEKLFF
TRBV19	NA	TRBJ1-1	NA	TGTGCCAGTAGTGGGCGACAGCCGCGGAACACTGAAGCTTTCTTT	CASSGRQPRNTEAFF
TRBV7-2	NA	TRBJ2-7	NA	TGTGCCAGCAGCCGTCTACCCCACTACGAGCAGTACTTC	CASSRLPHYEQYF
TRBV29-1	NA	TRBJ2-1	TRBD2	TGCAGCGTTGCCCTTGGTAGCGGGAGGCCTAACAATGAGCAGTTCTTC	CSVALGSGRPNNEQFF
TRBV25-1	once	TRBJ1-1	NA	TGTGCCAGCAGACAGCCGGGACACCCGAACACTGAAGCTTTCTTT	CASRQPGHPNTEAFF
TRBV21-1	NA	TRBJ2-3	NA	TGTGCCAGCAAAAGGAGGACAGAGGCTAGCACAGATACGCAGTATTTT	CASKRRTEASTDTQYF
TRBV27	NA	TRBJ1-1	NA	TGTGCCAGCAGTTTGGAGGGCGGTGAAGCTTTCTTT	CASSLEGGEAFF
TRBV7-2	NA	TRBJ2-5	TRBD1	TGTGCCAGCAGCGGGACAGGGGGGACAAGGGCCCAGTACTTC	CASSGTGGTRAQYF
TRBV21-1	NA	TRBJ2-3	NA	TGTGCCAGCAGCAAAGCTCACCGGAGGGACAGTGGCACAGATACGCAGTATTTT	CASSKAHRRDSGTDTQYF
TRBV7-9	NA	TRBJ2-3	NA	TGTGCCAGCAGCTTAGTTCGGGGGGCTTTGCCCACAGATACGCAGTATTTT	CASSLVRGALPTDTQYF
TRBV7-8	NA	TRBJ2-7	NA	TGTGCCAGCAGCTTAGACGATAGCGGTTACTACGAGCAGTACTTC	CASSLDDSGYYEQYF
TRBV27	NA	TRBJ2-5	NA	TGTGCCAGCAGTTTATACCAGTCGTACCAAGAGACCCAGTACTTC	CASSLYQSYQETQYF
TRBV28	once	TRBJ2-5	TRBD1	TGTGCCAGCAGTCCCTCCGACAGGGGGCGAGAGACCCAGTACTTC	CASSPSDRGRETQYF
TRBV28	NA	TRBJ2-4	NA	TGTGCCAGCAGTTTTGGGATAGCCAAAAACATTCAGTACTTC	CASSFGIAKNIQYF
TRBV28	NA	TRBJ2-1	TRBD2	TGTGCCAGCAGACCAGGGGGGACTAGCGGGCGATACAATGAGCAGTTCTTC	CASRPGGTSGRYNEQFF
TRBV7-8	NA	TRBJ2-2	TRBD2	TGTGCCAGCAGCTTGCGGACTAGCGGGAACACCGGGGAGCTGTTTTTT	CASSLRTSGNTGELFF
TRBV15	NA	TRBJ2-7	TRBD1	TGTGCCACCAGCAGAAACAGACAGGGTTCCTACGAGCAGTACTTC	CATSRNRQGSYEQYF
TRBV27	NA	TRBJ2-1	NA	TGTGCCAGCAGTTTACCAGGGTTGGCCTACAATGAGCAGTTCTTC	CASSLPGLAYNEQFF
TRBV27	NA	TRBJ2-3	NA	TGTGCCAGCAGTTTTGGAGATACGCAGTATTTT	CASSFGDTQYF
TRBV19	NA	TRBJ1-1	TRBD1	TGTGCCAGTGTTCGGGACAGGGCTTTTATGAACACTGAAGCTTTCTTT	CASVRDRAFMNTEAFF
TRBV10-3	NA	TRBJ2-1	TRBD2	TGTGCCATCAGTGAGTACGGGACTAGCGGGAGGCCAACCTACAATGAGCAGTTCTTC	CAISEYGTSGRPTYNEQFF
TRBV7-9	NA	TRBJ2-7	NA	TGTGCCAGCAGCTTAGGATGGTCGGGGGAGGACTACTACGAGCAGTACTTC	CASSLGWSGEDYYEQYF
TRBV6-1	NA	TRBJ2-7	NA	TGTGCCGCCGAGAGTGGGGGGGAGCAGTACTTC	CAAESGGEQYF
TRBV7-2	NA	TRBJ1-2	NA	TGTGCCAGCAGCCACCCTGGCAACTATGGCTACACCTTC	CASSHPGNYGYTF
TRBV9	NA	TRBJ1-6	TRBD1	TGTGCCAGCAGCGTAGACGGACAGGGGAGTTCACCCCTCCACTTT	CASSVDGQGSSPLHF
TRBV10-2	NA	TRBJ1-6	TRBD1	TGCGCCAGCAGTGTGGGACAGGGTCGTGATAATTCACCCCTCCACTTT	CASSVGQGRDNSPLHF
TRBV5-6	NA	TRBJ2-7	TRBD1	TGTGCCAGCAGCCAGGGGACAGGGATCTACGAGCAGTACTTC	CASSQGTGIYEQYF
TRBV5-8	NA	TRBJ2-7	TRBD1	TGTGCCAGCAGCCGGGGACAGGGGACGGGCGAGCAGTACTTC	CASSRGQGTGEQYF